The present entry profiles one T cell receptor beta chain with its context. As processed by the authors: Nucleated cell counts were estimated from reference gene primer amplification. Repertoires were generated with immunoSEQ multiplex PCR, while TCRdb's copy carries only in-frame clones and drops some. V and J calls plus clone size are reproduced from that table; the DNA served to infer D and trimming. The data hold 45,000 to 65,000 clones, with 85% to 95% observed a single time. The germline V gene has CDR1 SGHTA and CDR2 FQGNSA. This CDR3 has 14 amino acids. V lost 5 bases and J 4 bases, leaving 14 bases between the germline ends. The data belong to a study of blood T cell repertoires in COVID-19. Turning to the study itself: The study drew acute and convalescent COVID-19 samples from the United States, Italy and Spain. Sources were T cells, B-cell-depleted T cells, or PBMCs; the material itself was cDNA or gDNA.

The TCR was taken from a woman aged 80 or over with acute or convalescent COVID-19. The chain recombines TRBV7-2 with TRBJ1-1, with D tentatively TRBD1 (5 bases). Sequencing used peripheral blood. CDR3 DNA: TGTGCCAGCAGCCTAACGGGGGTAGGCACTGAAGCTTTCTTT. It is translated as CASSLTGVGTEAFF.